This TCR beta chain came from a study of OX40 agonist ivuxolimab in advanced cancers. Across the study: Prior anti-PD-1, anti-PD-L1 or anti-CTLA-4 therapy was allowed; over 30% had some.

Regarding the study as a whole: CD8+ T cells were the subset that, on average, had more expanded clones than CD4+.

With baseline, cycle 4 day 1, and cycle 7 day 1 as timepoints, blood was sampled. Germline V gene sequence: CDR1 ENHRY, CDR2 SYGVKD. Trimming took 6 bases from V and 0 from J; bases not matched to a gene: 2. CDR3 length: 14 residues. Produced via immunoSEQ multiplex PCR; TCRdb's table is partial and in-frame only. The sample consists of some 80,000 clones, nearly 95% of them appearing once. With regard to this clone: As yet, its antigen is unknown.

The rearrangement joins TRBV10-3 to TRBJ2-7; 10 bases are shared with TRBD2. The sequence was collected from an adult with an advanced solid tumor such as melanoma, head and neck, liver or kidney cancer. The input for sequencing was CD4+ or CD8+ T cells sorted from blood, taken in a trial of the OX40 agonist ivuxolimab. CDR3 sequence (DNA): TGTGCCATCAGGACTAGCGGGTACTCCTACGAGCAGTACTTC. It yields the protein CAIRTSGYSYEQYF.